The source of this TCR beta chain is a study of OX40 agonist ivuxolimab in advanced cancers. Study in general: Patients were infused with ivuxolimab every 2 weeks at 0.01 to 10 mg/kg. The mean age was roughly 60 years, ranging from 23 to 79, with approximately 83% of participants male.

Study-level points and caveats: The work left the antigen specificity of expanded peripheral T cells undetermined.

With respect to this clone: No antigen is known for it.

Profiling relied on immunoSEQ multiplex PCR, and the TCRdb table lists in-frame clones only, not all of them. This table holds about 7,000 clones, around 75% found once. The sequence was obtained from an adult with an advanced solid tumor such as melanoma, head and neck, liver or kidney cancer. The sequencing used CD4+ or CD8+ T cells sorted from blood, collected in a trial of the OX40 agonist ivuxolimab.

The CDR3 spells CASSHGRYNEQFF. CDR3 DNA: TGTGCCAGCAGCCACGGACGGTACAATGAGCAGTTCTTC. J is TRBJ2-1 and V is TRBV6-5; no clear D gene. The CDR3 is made up of 13 amino acids. V was trimmed by 6 bases and J by 4 bases, leaving 10 bases between them. Germline values: CDR1 MNHEY, CDR2 SVGAGI.